This record covers a single T cell receptor (beta chain). The sample is drawn from a study of response to subunit inactivated influenza vaccine. Each CDR3 protein gets one entry after TCRdb re-called the RT-PCR reads with MiXCR. The repertoire holds 650,000 to 800,000 distinct CDR3 sequences, with less than 20% as singletons. This sequence originates from a man aged 50-60 years who received an inactivated influenza vaccine. The starting material was PBMCs from blood, obtained approximately 5 days after vaccination.

CDR3 sequence (DNA): TGTGCCAGCAGACCCGGGACTAGCATCTACAATGAGCAGTTCTTC. This gives the protein CASRPGTSIYNEQFF. The chain couples TRBV12-3 or TRBV12-4 to TRBJ2-1; TRBD2 matches 9 bases. The CDR3 length is 15 residues. J lost 3 bases, V lost 6 bases, and 6 bases had no gene match.